This TCR beta chain was sequenced in a study of T cells expressing NK-cell markers. Looking at the study overall: Sorted CD3+CD56+NKG2C+, CD3+CD56+NKG2C- and CD3+CD56-NKG2C+ T cells provided the TCR beta repertoires. Out of eight donors sequenced, seven tested HCMV-seropositive and the remaining one seronegative. Overall study results and limits: Whether expanded NKG2C+ T cell clones recognized HCMV stayed uncertain.

5'RACE template switching with UMIs produced the TCR beta cDNA. TCRdb re-called the 5' RACE reads; one entry per CDR3 protein, DNA not given. Recorded here are about 110,000 distinct CDR3 sequences; the top ten clones represent about 18%. The CDR3 is 14 residues long. Germline CDR1 reads LGHNA; CDR2 reads YSLEER. As to this clonotype: Its target is not known.

The material sequenced was blood T cells: a sorted CD56 or NKG2C T cell subset, CD4+ or CD8+ T cells, or bulk PBMC T cells (not recorded which). The chain uses TRBV4-3 and TRBJ2-1; lacking DNA, the TRBD2 call made by TCRdb goes unchecked. The TCR sequence derives from a woman between 18 and 70 years old in good health. This CDR3 is CASSQEREHNEQFF.